Sequencing of this T cell receptor beta chain was carried out in a study of read filtering for tumor transcriptome and immune sequencing. From 300 to 400 ng of RNA, a library with molecular barcoded alpha/delta and beta/gamma adaptors was made. TCRdb processed the reads anew with MiXCR; each CDR3 protein has one entry. The sample gives tens of thousands of distinct CDR3 sequences, around 18% of which show up once; more than 13% is in the top ten. The germline CDR1 and CDR2 sequences are MDHEN and SYDVKM. The ends were cut back, 8 bases at V and 2 bases at J, with 16 bases in the middle. The CDR3 runs to 14 residues.

Material for sequencing was a population of CD138-negative cells sorted from bone marrow. The chain is built from TRBV28 and TRBJ2-7; D might be TRBD2 (6 bases). This sequence was found in a donor aged 40 or older with multiple myeloma. CDR3 DNA: TGTGCCAGCCACCGGCGGGGAGGCCCCTACGAGCAGTACTTC. Its protein is CASHRRGGPYEQYF.